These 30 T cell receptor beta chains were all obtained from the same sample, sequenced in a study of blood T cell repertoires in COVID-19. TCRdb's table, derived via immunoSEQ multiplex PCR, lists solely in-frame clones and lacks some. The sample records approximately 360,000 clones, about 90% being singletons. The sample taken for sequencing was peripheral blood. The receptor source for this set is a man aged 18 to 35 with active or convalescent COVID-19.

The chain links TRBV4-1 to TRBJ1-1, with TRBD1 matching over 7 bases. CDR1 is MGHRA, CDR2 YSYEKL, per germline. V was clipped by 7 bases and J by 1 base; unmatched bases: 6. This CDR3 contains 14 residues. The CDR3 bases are TGCGCCAGCACCCCGGGACAGAAGAACACTGAAGCTTTCTTT. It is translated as CASTPGQKNTEAFF.

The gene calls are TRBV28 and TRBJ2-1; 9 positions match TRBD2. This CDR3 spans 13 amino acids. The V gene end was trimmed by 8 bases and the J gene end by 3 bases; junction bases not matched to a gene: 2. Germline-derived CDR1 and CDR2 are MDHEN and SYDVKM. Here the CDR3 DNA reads TGTGCCAGCGCGGGAGGGGACTACAATGAGCAGTTCTTC. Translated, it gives CASAGGDYNEQFF.

Here the CDR3 DNA reads TGTGCCAGCAGCAGCGGGGGGAGATATGGCTACACCTTC. Protein sequence: CASSSGGRYGYTF. The J gene is TRBJ1-2, the V gene TRBV28; D might be TRBD1 (5 bases). The V gene lost 6 bases and the J gene lost 5 bases, with 13 bases spanning the gap. Germline-derived CDR1 and CDR2 are MDHEN and SYDVKM. The length of the CDR3 is 13 residues.

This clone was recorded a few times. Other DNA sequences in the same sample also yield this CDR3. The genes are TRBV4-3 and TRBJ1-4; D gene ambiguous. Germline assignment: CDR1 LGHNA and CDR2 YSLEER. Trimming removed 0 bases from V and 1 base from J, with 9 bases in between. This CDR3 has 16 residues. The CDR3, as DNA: TGCGCCAGCAGCCAAGACAGAGGAGAAACTAATGAAAAACTGTTTTTT. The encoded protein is CASSQDRGETNEKLFF.

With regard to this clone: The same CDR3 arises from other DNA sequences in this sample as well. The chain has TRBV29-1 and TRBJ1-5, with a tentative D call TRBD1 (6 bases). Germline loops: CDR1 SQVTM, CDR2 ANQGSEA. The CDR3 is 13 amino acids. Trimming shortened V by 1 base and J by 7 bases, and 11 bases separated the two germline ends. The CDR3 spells CSVEGGLGQPQHF. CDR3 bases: TGCAGCGTTGAAGGGGGGCTGGGGCAGCCCCAGCATTTT. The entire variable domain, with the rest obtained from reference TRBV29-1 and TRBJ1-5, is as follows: SAVISQKPSRDICQRGTSLTIQCQVDSQVTMMFWYRQQPGQSLTLIATANQGSEATYESGFVIDKFPISRPNLTFSTLTVSNMSPEDSSIYLCSVEGGLGQPQHFGDGTRLSIL.

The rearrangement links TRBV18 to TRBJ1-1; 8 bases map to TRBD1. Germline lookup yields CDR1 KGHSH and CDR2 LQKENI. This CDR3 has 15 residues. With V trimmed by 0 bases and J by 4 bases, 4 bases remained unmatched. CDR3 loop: CASSPPQGASTEAFF. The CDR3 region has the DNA TGTGCCAGCTCACCACCTCAGGGGGCGAGCACTGAAGCTTTCTTT. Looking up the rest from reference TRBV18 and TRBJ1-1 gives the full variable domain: NAGVMQNPRHLVRRRGQEARLRCSPMKGHSHVYWYRQLPEEGLKFMVYLQKENIIDESGMPKERFSAEFPKEGPSILRIQQVVRGDSAAYFCASSPPQGASTEAFFGQGTRLTVV.

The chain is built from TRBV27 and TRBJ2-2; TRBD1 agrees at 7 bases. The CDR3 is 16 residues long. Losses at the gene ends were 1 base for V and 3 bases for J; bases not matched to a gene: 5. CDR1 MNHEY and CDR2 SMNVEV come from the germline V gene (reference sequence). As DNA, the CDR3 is TGTGCCAGCAGTTTATTTGGGACAGATCACACCGGGGAGCTGTTTTTT. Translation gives CASSLFGTDHTGELFF.

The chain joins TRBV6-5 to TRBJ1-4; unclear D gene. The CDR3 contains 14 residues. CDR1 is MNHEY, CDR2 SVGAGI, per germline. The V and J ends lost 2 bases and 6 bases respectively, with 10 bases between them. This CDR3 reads CASSYGEGDEKLFF. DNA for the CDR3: TGTGCCAGCAGTTACGGGGAGGGTGATGAAAAACTGTTTTTT.

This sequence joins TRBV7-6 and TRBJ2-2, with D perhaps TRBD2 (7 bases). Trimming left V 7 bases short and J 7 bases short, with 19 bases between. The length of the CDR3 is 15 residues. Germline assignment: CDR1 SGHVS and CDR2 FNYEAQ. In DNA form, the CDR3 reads TGTGCCAGCATCCCCCTTGGGGGGGCGGGCGGGGAGCTGTTTTTT. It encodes CASIPLGGAGGELFF.

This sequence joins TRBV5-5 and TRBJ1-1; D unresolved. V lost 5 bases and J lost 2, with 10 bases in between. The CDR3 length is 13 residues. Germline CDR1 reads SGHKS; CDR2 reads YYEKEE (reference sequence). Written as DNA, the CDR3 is TGTGCCAGCAGGAAAACAGTAAACACTGAAGCTTTCTTT. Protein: CASRKTVNTEAFF.

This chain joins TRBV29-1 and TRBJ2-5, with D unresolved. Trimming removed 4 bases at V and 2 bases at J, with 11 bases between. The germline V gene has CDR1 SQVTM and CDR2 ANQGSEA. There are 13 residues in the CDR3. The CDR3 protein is CSVGFLYQETQYF. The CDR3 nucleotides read TGCAGCGTTGGTTTTTTATATCAAGAGACCCAGTACTTC.

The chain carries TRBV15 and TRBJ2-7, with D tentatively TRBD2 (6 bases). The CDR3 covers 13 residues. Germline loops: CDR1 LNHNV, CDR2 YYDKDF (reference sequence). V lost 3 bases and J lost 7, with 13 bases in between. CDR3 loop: CATSRAGGSEQYF. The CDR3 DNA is TGTGCCACCAGCAGGGCAGGAGGGTCTGAGCAGTACTTC. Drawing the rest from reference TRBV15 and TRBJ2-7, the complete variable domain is DAMVIQNPRYQVTQFGKPVTLSCSQTLNHNVMYWYQQKSSQAPKLLFHYYDKDFNNEADTPDNFQSRRPNTSFCFLDIRSPGLGDTAMYLCATSRAGGSEQYFGPGTRLTVT.

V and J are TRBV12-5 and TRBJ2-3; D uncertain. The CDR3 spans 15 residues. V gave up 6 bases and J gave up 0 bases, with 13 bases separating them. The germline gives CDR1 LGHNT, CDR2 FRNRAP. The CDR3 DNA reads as TGTGCTAGTGGAAACGTGGGCATTAGCACAGATACGCAGTATTTT. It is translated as CASGNVGISTDTQYF.

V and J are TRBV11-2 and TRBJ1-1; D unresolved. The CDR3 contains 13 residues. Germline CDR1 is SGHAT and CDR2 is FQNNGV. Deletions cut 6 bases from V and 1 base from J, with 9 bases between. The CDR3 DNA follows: TGTGCCAGCAGGACACTCCAGAACACTGAAGCTTTCTTT. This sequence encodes CASRTLQNTEAFF. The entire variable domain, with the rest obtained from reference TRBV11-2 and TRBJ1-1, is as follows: EAGVAQSPRYKIIEKRQSVAFWCNPISGHATLYWYQQILGQGPKLLIQFQNNGVVDDSQLPKDRFSAERLKGVDSTLKIQPAKLEDSAVYLCASRTLQNTEAFFGQGTRLTVV.

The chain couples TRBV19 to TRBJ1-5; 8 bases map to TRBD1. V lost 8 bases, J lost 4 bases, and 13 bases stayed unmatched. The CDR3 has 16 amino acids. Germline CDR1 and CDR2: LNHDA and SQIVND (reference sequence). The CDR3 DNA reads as TGTGCCAGTCGGAACGGGACCGGGACAGGTAATCAGCCCCAGCATTTT. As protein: CASRNGTGTGNQPQHF.

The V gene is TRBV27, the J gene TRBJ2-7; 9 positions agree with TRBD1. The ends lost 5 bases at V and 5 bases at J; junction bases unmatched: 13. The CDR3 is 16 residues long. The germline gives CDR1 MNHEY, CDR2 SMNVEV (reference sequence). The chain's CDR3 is CASSTPWGTGTHEQYF. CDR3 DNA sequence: TGTGCCAGCAGTACCCCGTGGGGGACAGGGACCCACGAGCAGTACTTC.

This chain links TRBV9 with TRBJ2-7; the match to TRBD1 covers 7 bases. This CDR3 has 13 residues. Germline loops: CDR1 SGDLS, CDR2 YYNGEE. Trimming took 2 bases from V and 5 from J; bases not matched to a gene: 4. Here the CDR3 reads CASSVGDRDEQYF. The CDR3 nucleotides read TGTGCCAGCAGCGTCGGAGACAGGGACGAGCAGTACTTC.

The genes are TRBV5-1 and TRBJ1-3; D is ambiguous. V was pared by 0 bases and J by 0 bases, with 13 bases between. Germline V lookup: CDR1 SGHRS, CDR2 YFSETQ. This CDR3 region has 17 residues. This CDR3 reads CASSLAGVRPSGNTIYF. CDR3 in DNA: TGCGCCAGCAGCTTGGCCGGGGTCAGACCCTCTGGAAACACCATATATTTT.

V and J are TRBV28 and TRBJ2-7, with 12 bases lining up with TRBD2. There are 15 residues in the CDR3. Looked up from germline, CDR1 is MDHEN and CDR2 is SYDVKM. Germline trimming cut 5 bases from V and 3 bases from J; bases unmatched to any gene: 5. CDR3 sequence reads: CASSPMGLAGYEQYF. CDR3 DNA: TGTGCCAGCAGTCCCATGGGACTAGCGGGCTACGAGCAGTACTTC.

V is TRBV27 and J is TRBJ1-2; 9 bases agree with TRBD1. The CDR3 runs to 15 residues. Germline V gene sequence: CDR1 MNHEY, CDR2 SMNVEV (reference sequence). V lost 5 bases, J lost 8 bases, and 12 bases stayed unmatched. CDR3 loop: CASSIQTGGLWGYTF. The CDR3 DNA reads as TGTGCCAGCAGTATCCAGACAGGGGGACTATGGGGCTACACCTTC.

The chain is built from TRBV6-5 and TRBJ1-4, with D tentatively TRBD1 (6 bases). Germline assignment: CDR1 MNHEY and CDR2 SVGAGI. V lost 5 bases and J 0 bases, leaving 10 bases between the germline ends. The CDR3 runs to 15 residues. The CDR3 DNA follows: TGTGCCAGCAGTCAGGGGATTTCAACTAATGAAAAACTGTTTTTT. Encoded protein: CASSQGISTNEKLFF.

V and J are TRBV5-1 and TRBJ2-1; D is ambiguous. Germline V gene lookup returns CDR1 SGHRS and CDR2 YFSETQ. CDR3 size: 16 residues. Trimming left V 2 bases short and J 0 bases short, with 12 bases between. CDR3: CASSFLPQPSYNEQFF. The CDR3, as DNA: TGCGCCAGCAGCTTTTTGCCACAGCCCTCCTACAATGAGCAGTTCTTC.

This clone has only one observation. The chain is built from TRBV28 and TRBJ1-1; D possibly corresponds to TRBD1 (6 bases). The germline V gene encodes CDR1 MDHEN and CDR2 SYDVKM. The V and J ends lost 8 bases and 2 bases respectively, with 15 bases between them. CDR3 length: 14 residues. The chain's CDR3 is CASQKQGTNTEAFF. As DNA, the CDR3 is TGTGCCAGCCAGAAGCAGGGGACAAACACTGAAGCTTTCTTT.

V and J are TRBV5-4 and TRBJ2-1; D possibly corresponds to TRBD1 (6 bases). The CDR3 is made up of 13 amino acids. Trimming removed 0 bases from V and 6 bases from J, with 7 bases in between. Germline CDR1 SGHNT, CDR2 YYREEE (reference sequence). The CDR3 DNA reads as TGTGCCAGCAGCTTGGTAGGGGGCAATGAGCAGTTCTTC. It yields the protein CASSLVGGNEQFF.

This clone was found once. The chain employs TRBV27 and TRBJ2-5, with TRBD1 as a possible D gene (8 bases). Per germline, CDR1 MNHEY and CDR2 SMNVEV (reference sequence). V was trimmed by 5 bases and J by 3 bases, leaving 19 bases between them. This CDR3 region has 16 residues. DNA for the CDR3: TGTGCCAGCAGTCGACCCTCACAGGGGGGGAAAGAGACCCAGTACTTC. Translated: CASSRPSQGGKETQYF.

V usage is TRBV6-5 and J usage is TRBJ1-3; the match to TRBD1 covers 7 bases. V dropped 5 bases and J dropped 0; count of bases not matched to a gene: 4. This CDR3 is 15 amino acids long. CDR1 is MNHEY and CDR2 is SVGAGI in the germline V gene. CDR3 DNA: TGTGCCAGCAGTCCCGACAGGGACTCTGGAAACACCATATATTTT. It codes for CASSPDRDSGNTIYF.

CDR3 loop: CASSSNAVTNTGELFF. The CDR3 region has the DNA TGCGCCAGCAGCTCCAATGCAGTCACGAACACCGGGGAGCTGTTTTTT. The chain recombines TRBV5-1 with TRBJ2-2; no clear D gene. The germline V and J ends were trimmed by 3 bases and 0 bases, with 12 bases remaining between them. Per the germline V gene, CDR1 is SGHRS and CDR2 is YFSETQ. The CDR3 totals 16 residues.

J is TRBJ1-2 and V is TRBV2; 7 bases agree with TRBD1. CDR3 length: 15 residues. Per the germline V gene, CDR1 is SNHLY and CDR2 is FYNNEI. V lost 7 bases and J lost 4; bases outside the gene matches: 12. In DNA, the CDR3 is TGTGCCAGCACCCCGACAGGGCAAGTGGCCTATGGCTACACCTTC. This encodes CASTPTGQVAYGYTF.

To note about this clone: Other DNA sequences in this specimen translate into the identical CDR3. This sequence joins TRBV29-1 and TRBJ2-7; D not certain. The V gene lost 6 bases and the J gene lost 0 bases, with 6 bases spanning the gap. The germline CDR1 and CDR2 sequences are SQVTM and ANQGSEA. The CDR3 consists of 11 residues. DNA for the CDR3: TGCAGCGTCGTTGTCTCCTACGAGCAGTACTTC. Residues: CSVVVSYEQYF.

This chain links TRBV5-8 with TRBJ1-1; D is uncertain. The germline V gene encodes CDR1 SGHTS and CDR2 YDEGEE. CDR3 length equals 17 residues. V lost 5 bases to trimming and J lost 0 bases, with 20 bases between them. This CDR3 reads CASRPRLSTPMNTEAFF. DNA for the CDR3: TGTGCCAGCAGACCCCGACTCTCGACGCCCATGAACACTGAAGCTTTCTTT.